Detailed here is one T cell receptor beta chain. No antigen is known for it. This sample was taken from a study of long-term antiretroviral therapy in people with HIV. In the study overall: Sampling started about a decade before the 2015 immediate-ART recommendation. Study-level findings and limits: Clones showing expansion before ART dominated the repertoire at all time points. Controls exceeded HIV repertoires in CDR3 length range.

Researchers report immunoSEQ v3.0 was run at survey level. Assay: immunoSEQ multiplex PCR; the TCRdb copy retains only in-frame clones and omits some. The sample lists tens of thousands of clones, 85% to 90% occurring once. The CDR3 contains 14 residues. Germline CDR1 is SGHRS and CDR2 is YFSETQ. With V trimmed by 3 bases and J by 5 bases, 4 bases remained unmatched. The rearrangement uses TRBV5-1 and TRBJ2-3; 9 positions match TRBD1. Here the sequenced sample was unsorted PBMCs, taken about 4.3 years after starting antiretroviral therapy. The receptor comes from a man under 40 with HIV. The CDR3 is CASSSQGAGDTQYF. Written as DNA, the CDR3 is TGCGCCAGCAGCTCACAGGGGGCAGGAGATACGCAGTATTTT.